The 29 T cell receptor beta chains reported below all come from one sample, sequenced in a study of blood T cell repertoires in COVID-19. TCRdb keeps only in-frame clones here, not all; method: immunoSEQ multiplex PCR. This table holds roughly 250,000 clones, over 75% found once. Sequenced: PBMCs or T cells enriched from blood (not recorded which). These receptors came from a woman aged 25-40 years who had recovered from COVID-19.

The rearrangement joins TRBV28 to TRBJ2-3; 7 bases are shared with TRBD1. The germline CDR1 and CDR2 sequences are MDHEN and SYDVKM. The CDR3 covers 14 residues. The ends lost 6 bases at V and 5 bases at J; junction bases unmatched: 8. This CDR3 reads CASRPTGVGDTQYF. The DNA for the CDR3 is TGTGCCAGCAGGCCTACAGGGGTTGGAGATACGCAGTATTTT.

The V gene is TRBV6-5, the J gene TRBJ1-2; D may be TRBD1 (6 bases). The CDR3 totals 15 residues. V shed 4 bases and J shed 4 bases, with 16 bases lying between them. Germline V gene data show CDR1 as MNHEY and CDR2 as SVGAGI. The CDR3 DNA sequence: TGTGCCAGCAGTTTTCCAACAGGGTTTGGCTATGGCTACACCTTC. Translating it yields CASSFPTGFGYGYTF.

V gene TRBV24-1 combines with J gene TRBJ1-2; D is ambiguous. The germline gives CDR1 KGHDR, CDR2 SFDVKD. The V gene lost 5 bases and the J gene lost 4 bases, with 7 bases spanning the gap. This CDR3 has 12 amino acids. DNA of the CDR3: TGTGCCACCAGTGCCCCAGGCTATGGCTACACCTTC. Amino acids: CATSAPGYGYTF.

The rearrangement joins TRBV7-2 to TRBJ1-6; 7 nucleotides agree with TRBD1. Germline-derived CDR1 and CDR2 are SGHTA and FQGNSA. The CDR3 is 13 amino acids. Trimming took 6 bases from V and 10 from J; bases not matched to a gene: 6. This chain's CDR3 is CASSTGEASPLHF. The CDR3 coding sequence is TGTGCCAGCAGTACAGGGGAAGCATCACCCCTCCACTTT.

The V gene is TRBV29-1, the J gene TRBJ1-2; tentatively, D is TRBD1 (5 bases). Germline V gives CDR1 SQVTM, CDR2 ANQGSEA. This CDR3 is built from 14 residues. V was pared by 6 bases and J by 9 bases, with 23 bases between. CDR3 sequence: CSVSGTVESLSYTF. The DNA of the CDR3 is TGCAGCGTCAGCGGGACCGTAGAGTCTCTTAGCTACACCTTC.

This sequence joins TRBV19 and TRBJ2-7; no clear D gene. The V gene lost 1 base and the J gene lost 3 bases, with 13 bases spanning the gap. Germline CDR1 reads LNHDA; CDR2 reads SQIVND (reference sequence). This CDR3 is 15 amino acids long. The CDR3, as DNA: TGTGCCAGTAGTATAGGGGCCAGTTCCGTCTACGAGCAGTACTTC. Residues: CASSIGASSVYEQYF.

The chain recombines TRBV10-2 with TRBJ2-1; 9 positions agree with TRBD2. With 3 bases clipped from V and 5 bases from J, the junction kept 2 bases outside the gene matches. The CDR3 sequence is 14 residues long. Looked up from germline, CDR1 is WSHSY and CDR2 is SAAADI. The CDR3 nucleotides read TGCGCCAGCAGTGAAATAGCGGGGGACAATGAGCAGTTCTTC. Protein product: CASSEIAGDNEQFF.

The chain joins TRBV4-1 to TRBJ1-3, with unresolved D. The CDR3 length is 15 residues. Trimming pared 0 bases from V and 2 bases from J, leaving 8 bases between. Germline V gene sequence: CDR1 MGHRA, CDR2 YSYEKL. The CDR3, as DNA: TGCGCCAGCAGCCAAGAACCCACAACTGGAAACACCATATATTTT. This codes for CASSQEPTTGNTIYF.

This chain connects TRBV15 to TRBJ1-2; D gene uncertain. This CDR3 has 13 amino acids. V lost 4 bases and J lost 4, with 10 bases in between. Germline V gene data show CDR1 as LNHNV and CDR2 as YYDKDF (reference sequence). In DNA, the CDR3 is TGTGCCACCAGCACGGTGGAGGGCTATGGCTACACCTTC. Its protein product is CATSTVEGYGYTF.

The chain combines TRBV7-2 with TRBJ1-6, with D tentatively TRBD1 (5 bases). Germline CDR1 reads SGHTA; CDR2 reads FQGNSA. The CDR3 runs 15 residues. Trimming removed 1 base at V and 11 bases at J, with 15 bases between. The CDR3 nucleotides read TGTGCCAGCAGCTTAGGTTTGGAGGGGACGGCACCCCTCCACTTT. As protein: CASSLGLEGTAPLHF. Using reference TRBV7-2 and TRBJ1-6 for the parts outside the CDR3, the full variable domain is GAGVSQSPSNKVTEKGKDVELRCDPISGHTALYWYRQSLGQGLEFLIYFQGNSAPDKSGLPSDRFSAERTGGSVSTLTIQRTQQEDSAVYLCASSLGLEGTAPLHFGNGTRLTVT.

J is TRBJ1-2 and V is TRBV5-8, with 7 positions matching TRBD1. The germline V gene encodes CDR1 SGHTS and CDR2 YDEGEE. The CDR3 totals 15 residues. Trimming at V came to 3 bases and at J to 3 bases, leaving 8 bases not matched to a gene. The CDR3 sequence: CASSSYSTGHYGYTF. The CDR3, as DNA: TGTGCCAGCAGCTCCTACTCGACAGGGCACTATGGCTACACCTTC.

The chain combines TRBV5-1 with TRBJ1-2, with 8 positions matching TRBD1. V shed 8 bases and J 13 bases; nucleotides not matched to a gene: 16. The CDR3 covers 13 residues. Looked up from germline, CDR1 is SGHRS and CDR2 is YFSETQ. In DNA, the CDR3 is TGCGCCAGTCGACAGGGGCTAGATCGGGCCGGCACCTTC. It codes for CASRQGLDRAGTF.

This clone has more than one count but fewer than ten. The chain links TRBV25-1 to TRBJ2-3; 12 positions match TRBD2. This CDR3 is 16 amino acids long. Germline CDR1 MGHDK, CDR2 SYGVNS. J gave up 4 bases and V 5 bases, and 7 bases lay outside the gene matches. The CDR3 nucleotides read TGTGCCAGCAGTCCGGGACTAGCGGGCCCGGCAGATACGCAGTATTTT. Its protein product is CASSPGLAGPADTQYF.

This clone has just a few counts. This chain connects TRBV9 to TRBJ2-2; 14 nucleotides align to TRBD2. V lost 4 bases and J lost 6; bases outside the gene matches: 8. The CDR3 length is 17 residues. Germline lookup yields CDR1 SGDLS and CDR2 YYNGEE. Here the CDR3 reads CASSWGLAGVLAGELFF. The CDR3 DNA sequence: TGTGCCAGCAGCTGGGGACTAGCGGGAGTTTTAGCCGGGGAGCTGTTTTTT.

The gene calls are TRBV3-1 (or the pseudogene TRBV3-2) and TRBJ2-7; 9 bases agree with TRBD2. Losses at the gene ends were 0 bases for V and 9 bases for J; bases not matched to a gene: 6. This CDR3 is built from 14 residues. Germline V lookup: CDR1 LGHDT, CDR2 YNNKEL (reference sequence). CDR3 region: CASSQDGGRARQYF. CDR3 nucleotide sequence: TGTGCCAGCAGCCAAGATGGCGGGAGGGCCCGGCAGTACTTC.

The J gene is TRBJ1-6, the V gene TRBV3-1 (or the pseudogene TRBV3-2); D possibly corresponds to TRBD1 (5 bases). Germline values: CDR1 LGHDT, CDR2 YNNKEL (reference sequence). The CDR3 consists of 18 residues. The germline V and J ends were trimmed by 4 bases and 0 bases, with 16 bases remaining between them. Written as DNA, the CDR3 is TGTGCCAGCAGCCCTCGTTTGGGGGGACTCTCCTATAATTCACCCCTCCACTTT. Translating it yields CASSPRLGGLSYNSPLHF.

This chain joins TRBV7-9 and TRBJ2-4, with 9 nucleotides matching TRBD2. The V gene's germline CDR1 is SEHNR and CDR2 FQNEAQ (reference sequence). CDR3 length: 15 residues. With V trimmed by 5 bases and J by 1 base, 3 bases remained unmatched. In nucleotides, the CDR3 is TGTGCCAGCAGCGAGCGGGAGGTGGCCAAAAACATTCAGTACTTC. Encoded protein: CASSEREVAKNIQYF. Supplemented by reference TRBV7-9 and TRBJ2-4, the full variable domain reads DTGVSQNPRHKITKRGQNVTFRCDPISEHNRLYWYRQTLGQGPEFLTYFQNEAQLEKSRLLSDRFSAERPKGSFSTLEIQRTEQGDSAMYLCASSEREVAKNIQYFGAGTRLSVL.

The CDR3 nucleotides are TGTGCCAGCAGTCCCTCAAGGGGTAGGCAGTTCTTC. This sequence encodes CASSPSRGRQFF. V is TRBV12-3 or TRBV12-4 and J is TRBJ2-1; possibly TRBD1 for D (5 bases). The CDR3 has 12 residues. V gave up 5 bases and J gave up 12 bases, with 14 bases separating them.

The gene calls are TRBV27 and TRBJ2-5, with 9 bases aligning to TRBD2. Germline CDR1 reads MNHEY; CDR2 reads SMNVEV (reference sequence). The trim removed 5 bases at V and 4 bases at J, leaving 8 bases unmatched. CDR3 length equals 15 residues. The DNA for the CDR3 is TGTGCCAGCAGTAGCGGGACTAGCAGTAGAGAGACCCAGTACTTC. This sequence encodes CASSSGTSSRETQYF.

This chain uses TRBV4-2 with TRBJ1-4, with 8 bases lining up with TRBD1. The CDR3 contains 15 residues. J was trimmed by 8 bases and V by 4 bases; bases with no gene match: 9. Germline lookup yields CDR1 LGHNA and CDR2 YNFKEQ. The CDR3 DNA reads as TGTGCCAGCAGCCCAAATACAGGGGGGGGCGAAAAACTGTTTTTT. This sequence encodes CASSPNTGGGEKLFF.

This chain connects TRBV13 to TRBJ2-5; 7 bases are a match to TRBD1. Looked up from germline, CDR1 is PRHDT and CDR2 is FYEKMQ (reference sequence). V shed 4 bases and J 5 bases; nucleotides not matched to a gene: 10. The length of the CDR3 is 15 residues. The CDR3 DNA sequence: TGTGCCAGCAGCTCGACAGGGCTAGGGTGGGAGACCCAGTACTTC. It yields the protein CASSSTGLGWETQYF.

This rearrangement joins TRBV29-1 to TRBJ2-3, with a weak D call TRBD2 (5 bases). V was cut by 7 bases and J by 0 bases, with 14 bases left in between. This CDR3 is built from 14 residues. Germline V gene sequence: CDR1 SQVTM, CDR2 ANQGSEA. CDR3 protein: CSAETTRSTDTQYF. The CDR3 DNA is TGCAGCGCCGAGACTACACGTAGCACAGATACGCAGTATTTT.

The chain uses TRBV29-1 and TRBJ2-1; D not resolved. This CDR3 comprises 12 residues. The germline CDR1 and CDR2 sequences are SQVTM and ANQGSEA. V dropped 1 base and J dropped 10 bases, with 11 bases sitting between them. The CDR3 nucleotides are TGCAGCGTTGAAGGAGACTTCGGGGAGCAGTTCTTC. Protein product: CSVEGDFGEQFF.

This clone was seen just once. The chain has TRBV5-6 and TRBJ1-1; D is undetermined. Germline V gene lookup returns CDR1 SGHDT and CDR2 YYEEEE. The CDR3 is 11 amino acids. The V end lost 7 bases, the J end lost 6 bases, and 10 bases lay between the germline ends. DNA of the CDR3: TGTGCCAGCGGAGTGGGTCCTGAAGCTTTCTTT. As protein: CASGVGPEAFF.

V gene TRBV28 combines with J gene TRBJ1-2; 8 nucleotides agree with TRBD1. There are 14 residues in the CDR3. CDR1 is MDHEN and CDR2 is SYDVKM in the germline V gene. The V segment lost 5 bases and the J segment 8 bases; nucleotides outside the gene matches: 10. CDR3: CASSPGDRSRGYTF. In nucleotides, the CDR3 is TGTGCCAGCAGTCCAGGGGACAGGTCCAGGGGCTACACCTTC.

The rearrangement joins TRBV3-1 (or the pseudogene TRBV3-2) to TRBJ2-5; tentative D call: TRBD1 (5 bases). Trimming removed 2 bases at V and 2 bases at J, with 9 bases between. The CDR3 extends over 14 amino acids. Germline lookup yields CDR1 LGHDT and CDR2 YNNKEL (reference sequence). The CDR3 here is CASSQPNRQETQYF. The CDR3, as DNA: TGTGCCAGCAGCCAACCTAACAGGCAAGAGACCCAGTACTTC.

This clone was observed a single time. The chain uses TRBV2 and TRBJ1-2; TRBD1 matches at 8 bases. From germline, CDR1 is SNHLY and CDR2 FYNNEI. J gave up 8 bases and V 9 bases, and 2 bases lay outside the gene matches. The CDR3 consists of 10 residues. CDR3 protein: CARTGVGYTF. Written as DNA, the CDR3 is TGTGCCAGGACAGGGGTCGGCTACACCTTC.

This clone appeared once. V gene TRBV28 combines with J gene TRBJ2-4, with a tentative D call TRBD2 (6 bases). V lost 6 bases to trimming and J lost 8 bases, with 23 bases between them. The CDR3 covers 16 residues. The germline CDR1 and CDR2 sequences are MDHEN and SYDVKM. The CDR3 region is CASSPRLGGIEDIQYF. In DNA, the CDR3 is TGTGCCAGCAGCCCCCGACTAGGCGGTATCGAGGACATTCAGTACTTC.

This clone was seen only once. The rearrangement joins TRBV19 to TRBJ2-1; TRBD1 agrees at 8 bases. Germline V gene lookup returns CDR1 LNHDA and CDR2 SQIVND (reference sequence). The CDR3 has 16 residues. With 3 bases clipped from V and 2 bases from J, the junction kept 6 bases outside the gene matches. The CDR3: CASSISTGVTYNEQFF. The CDR3 DNA sequence: TGTGCCAGTAGTATTTCGACAGGGGTCACCTACAATGAGCAGTTCTTC.